This T cell receptor (beta chain) derives from a study of blood T cell repertoires in COVID-19. Study overall: PBMCs, B-cell-depleted T cells, or T cells were the source of the cDNA or gDNA that made up the material.

As originally analysed: Nucleated cell number was recorded as an estimate derived from reference gene primer amplification. The repertoire was sequenced with immunoSEQ multiplex PCR; TCRdb's copy has only in-frame clones and lacks some. Clone size and V and J calls were adopted from that table, with D and trimming inferred from the DNA. Of approximately 200,000 clones listed, roughly 80% are singletons. Trimming left V 0 bases short and J 6 bases short, with 16 bases between. This CDR3 contains 15 residues. The germline V gene encodes CDR1 GTSNPN and CDR2 SVGIG (reference sequence). This TCR came from a woman of 80 years or more with COVID-19, enrolled during active disease. The chain combines TRBV30 with TRBJ2-3; tentatively, D is TRBD2 (5 bases). The sample consisted of peripheral blood. The CDR3 coding sequence is TGTGCCTGGAGTGTAAGCTATGGCGGCGGGGATACGCAGTATTTT. This encodes CAWSVSYGGGDTQYF.